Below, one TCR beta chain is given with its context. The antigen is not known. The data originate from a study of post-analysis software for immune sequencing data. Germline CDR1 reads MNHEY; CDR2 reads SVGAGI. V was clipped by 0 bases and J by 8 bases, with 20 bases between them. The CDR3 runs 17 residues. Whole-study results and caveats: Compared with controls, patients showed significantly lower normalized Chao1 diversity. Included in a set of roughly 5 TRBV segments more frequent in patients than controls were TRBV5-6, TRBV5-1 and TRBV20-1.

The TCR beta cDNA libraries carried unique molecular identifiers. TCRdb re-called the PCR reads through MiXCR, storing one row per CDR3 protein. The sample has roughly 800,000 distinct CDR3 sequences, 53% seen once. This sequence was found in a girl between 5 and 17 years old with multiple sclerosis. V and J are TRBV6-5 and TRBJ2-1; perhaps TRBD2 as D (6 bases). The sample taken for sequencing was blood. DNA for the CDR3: TGTGCCAGCAGTTACTCCGGGACTCCCTTACTTGGTTATGAGCAGTTCTTC. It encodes CASSYSGTPLLGYEQFF.